The 32 T cell receptor beta chains below all came from one sample that was sequenced in a study of blood T cell repertoires in COVID-19. Profiling relied on immunoSEQ multiplex PCR, and the TCRdb table lists in-frame clones only, not all of them. The table lists a few hundred thousand clones, 70% to 90% of them singletons. Sequencing was done on a sample of peripheral blood. Receptors originate from a woman between 25 and 40 years old with COVID-19, enrolled during active disease.

This clone was seen a handful of times. The chain has TRBV19 and TRBJ2-2; 11 bases match TRBD2. Germline lookup yields CDR1 LNHDA and CDR2 SQIVND (reference sequence). Trimming removed 5 bases from V and 5 bases from J; junction bases left unmatched: 7. The length of the CDR3 is 16 residues. DNA for the CDR3: TGTGCCAGTAGTCAACTAGCGGGAGTGGGAACCGGGGAGCTGTTTTTT. It specifies CASSQLAGVGTGELFF.

V usage is TRBV6-5 and J usage is TRBJ2-2, with a weak D call TRBD2 (6 bases). Germline loops: CDR1 MNHEY, CDR2 SVGAGI. The V gene lost 6 bases and the J gene lost 3 bases, with 11 bases spanning the gap. The CDR3 sequence is 14 residues long. The CDR3 DNA follows: TGTGCCAGCAGGGGAGGATGGGACACCGGGGAGCTGTTTTTT. Amino acids: CASRGGWDTGELFF.

The chain is built from TRBV6-6 and TRBJ1-5; D unclear. Germline CDR1 is MNHNY and CDR2 is SVGAGI (reference sequence). The CDR3 runs 14 residues. V was cut by 0 bases and J by 4 bases, with 7 bases left in between. The CDR3 region is CASSYSQLNQPQHF. CDR3 DNA: TGTGCCAGCAGTTACTCACAGCTGAATCAGCCCCAGCATTTT.

The rearrangement links TRBV28 to TRBJ1-5, with a weak D call TRBD1 (5 bases). This CDR3 has 14 amino acids. Germline CDR1 reads MDHEN; CDR2 reads SYDVKM. V was cut by 5 bases and J by 3 bases, with 11 bases left in between. The CDR3 sequence is CASSGTGYNQPQHF. The CDR3 DNA reads as TGTGCCAGCAGTGGAACAGGATACAATCAGCCCCAGCATTTT.

V gene TRBV27 combines with J gene TRBJ2-3, with a weak D call TRBD2 (5 bases). The V gene's germline CDR1 is MNHEY and CDR2 SMNVEV (reference sequence). V gave up 5 bases and J gave up 3 bases, with 9 bases separating them. This CDR3 comprises 13 residues. The DNA of the CDR3 is TGTGCCAGCAGTCCCACTAGGACAGATACGCAGTATTTT. This translates into CASSPTRTDTQYF.

The gene calls are TRBV19 and TRBJ2-5, with a weak D call TRBD2 (7 bases). Trimming stripped 3 bases from V and 5 bases from J, with 16 bases between. The CDR3 runs 15 residues. CDR1 and CDR2 (germline): LNHDA, SQIVND (reference sequence). The CDR3: CASSMGFGGPETQYF. The CDR3 DNA reads as TGTGCCAGTAGTATGGGGTTCGGGGGGCCGGAGACCCAGTACTTC.

The rearrangement joins TRBV3-1 (or the pseudogene TRBV3-2) to TRBJ2-7; 10 bases are shared with TRBD1. The germline V gene encodes CDR1 LGHDT and CDR2 YNNKEL (reference sequence). The CDR3 runs 14 residues. Trimming at V came to 4 bases and at J to 6 bases, leaving 6 bases not matched to a gene. CDR3 bases: TGTGCCAGCAGCCTTTCGGGACAGGGGCGCGAGCAGTACTTC. Amino acids: CASSLSGQGREQYF.

This clone was seen only a few times. The V call is TRBV15, the J call TRBJ2-2, with D possibly being TRBD1 (5 bases). V was cut by 3 bases and J by 1 base, with 18 bases left in between. Germline CDR1 is LNHNV and CDR2 is YYDKDF (reference sequence). The CDR3 loop spans 18 amino acids. The CDR3 coding sequence is TGTGCCACCAGCAGTCCTGAAGGTGGCAGGGAGAACACCGGGGAGCTGTTTTTT. Amino acid sequence: CATSSPEGGRENTGELFF.

The rearrangement joins TRBV3-1 (or the pseudogene TRBV3-2) to TRBJ1-1, with D possibly being TRBD1 (6 bases). This CDR3 spans 13 amino acids. V was cut by 4 bases and J by 11 bases, with 17 bases left in between. Germline lookup yields CDR1 LGHDT and CDR2 YNNKEL (reference sequence). CDR3 bases: TGTGCCAGCAGCCCCCGGGACACCAGAGGGGCTTTCTTT. The encoded protein is CASSPRDTRGAFF.

Details on this clone: Mismatch with germline at one junction end may stem from a read error. V gene TRBV5-5 combines with J gene TRBJ1-1; 8 nucleotides align to TRBD1. Germline loops: CDR1 SGHKS, CDR2 YYEKEE (reference sequence). The CDR3 is 14 amino acids. CDR3 amino acids: CASILTGVDTEAFF. As DNA, the CDR3 is TGTGCCAGCATCTTGACAGGGGTGGACACTGAAGCTTTCTTT.

V usage is TRBV5-6 and J usage is TRBJ2-1; TRBD1 might be the D (6 bases). Germline CDR1 reads SGHDT; CDR2 reads YYEEEE. The CDR3 is made up of 15 amino acids. Trimming took 5 bases from V and 4 from J, leaving 16 bases between them. The CDR3 DNA reads as TGTGCCAGCAGAAATCCGGGACATATTTACAATGAGCAGTTCTTC. Translated, it gives CASRNPGHIYNEQFF.

This clone came up once. The chain has TRBV3-1 (or the pseudogene TRBV3-2) and TRBJ2-3; D not certain. The CDR3 is made up of 12 amino acids. Trimming removed 1 base from V and 4 bases from J, with 3 bases in between. Germline loops: CDR1 LGHDT, CDR2 YNNKEL (reference sequence). In DNA, the CDR3 is TGTGCCAGCAGCCAAGTATCAGATACGCAGTATTTT. Amino acid sequence: CASSQVSDTQYF.

This rearrangement joins TRBV27 to TRBJ1-5, with D perhaps matching TRBD1 (6 bases). V lost 6 bases and J lost 0, with 18 bases in between. The V gene's germline CDR1 is MNHEY and CDR2 SMNVEV (reference sequence). The CDR3 extends over 17 amino acids. The chain's CDR3 is CASRSNRDTNSNQPQHF. The DNA of the CDR3 is TGTGCCAGCAGATCAAACCGGGACACGAATAGCAATCAGCCCCAGCATTTT.

The chain couples TRBV19 to TRBJ1-1, with D perhaps TRBD1 (5 bases). Germline CDR1 reads LNHDA; CDR2 reads SQIVND (reference sequence). The V gene lost 3 bases and the J gene lost 0 bases, with 8 bases spanning the gap. This CDR3 region has 14 residues. The CDR3 nucleotides are TGTGCCAGTAGTATGGACACTGTGAACACTGAAGCTTTCTTT. Its protein is CASSMDTVNTEAFF.

The chain carries TRBV7-9 and TRBJ1-6; D gene unclear. V was clipped by 4 bases and J by 6 bases, with 4 bases between them. Germline-derived CDR1 and CDR2 are SEHNR and FQNEAQ (reference sequence). The CDR3 is 12 amino acids. The CDR3 coding sequence is TGTGCCAGCAGCTCGTTTAATTCACCCCTCCACTTT. Its protein product is CASSSFNSPLHF.

The chain links TRBV5-1 to TRBJ2-2, with D possibly TRBD2 on 5 matching bases. The length of the CDR3 is 14 residues. Germline CDR1 and CDR2: SGHRS and YFSETQ. Trimming left V 1 base short and J 5 bases short, with 9 bases between. This CDR3 is CASSLRSGTGELFF. The CDR3 region has the DNA TGCGCCAGCAGCTTGCGGTCGGGGACCGGGGAGCTGTTTTTT.

The table lists this clone with a count of one. The gene calls are TRBV24-1 and TRBJ1-2, with 7 bases that match TRBD1. The CDR3 spans 13 residues. Germline-derived CDR1 and CDR2 are KGHDR and SFDVKD. V lost 10 bases, J lost 4 bases, and 8 bases stayed unmatched. CDR3: CATRQGFGYGYTF. In DNA, the CDR3 is TGTGCCACAAGACAGGGTTTTGGCTATGGCTACACCTTC.

V gene TRBV6-5 combines with J gene TRBJ2-1, with D maybe TRBD1 (6 bases). The V end was cut by 5 bases, the J end by 5 bases, with 13 bases between. This CDR3 is built from 14 residues. Per germline, CDR1 MNHEY and CDR2 SVGAGI. CDR3 DNA: TGTGCCAGCAGTCTCTGGGGGACAAACAATGAGCAGTTCTTC. Protein: CASSLWGTNNEQFF.

The chain joins TRBV2 to TRBJ2-4; TRBD1 might be the D (6 bases). CDR3 size: 18 residues. Looked up from germline, CDR1 is SNHLY and CDR2 is FYNNEI. Trimming took 6 bases from V and 0 from J, leaving 21 bases between them. For the CDR3, the DNA is TGTGCCAGCAGGGTACAGGGAGTCCGACGAATAGCCAAAAACATTCAGTACTTC. Translating gives CASRVQGVRRIAKNIQYF.

V gene TRBV29-1 combines with J gene TRBJ2-7, with 8 bases lining up with TRBD2. Germline values: CDR1 SQVTM, CDR2 ANQGSEA. The V gene end was trimmed by 8 bases and the J gene end by 0 bases; junction bases not matched to a gene: 6. The CDR3 is made up of 13 amino acids. The CDR3 loop is CSILAGSSYEQYF. CDR3 coding DNA: TGCAGCATTTTAGCGGGGAGCTCCTACGAGCAGTACTTC.

This chain connects TRBV7-2 to TRBJ2-1, with 7 bases aligning to TRBD2. CDR1 and CDR2 (germline): SGHTA, FQGNSA. Trimming removed 1 base from V and 7 bases from J; junction bases left unmatched: 10. This CDR3 is built from 16 residues. The CDR3 here is CASSLVLAGAPNEQFF. Written as DNA, the CDR3 is TGTGCCAGCAGCTTAGTATTGGCGGGAGCCCCGAATGAGCAGTTCTTC.

The chain couples TRBV6-6 to TRBJ2-7; D not certain. V was trimmed by 5 bases and J by 7 bases, leaving 15 bases between them. The CDR3 runs to 13 residues. Germline V gene lookup returns CDR1 MNHNY and CDR2 SVGAGI (reference sequence). The CDR3 DNA is TGTGCCAGCAGTCGCGAGACGGGTCTGGAGCAGTACTTC. Translating it yields CASSRETGLEQYF.

The rearrangement joins TRBV30 to TRBJ1-3; the D gene is possibly TRBD1 (5 bases). The V end was cut by 0 bases, the J end by 4 bases, with 13 bases between. CDR1 is GTSNPN and CDR2 is SVGIG in the germline V gene (reference sequence). The CDR3 totals 15 residues. The CDR3 DNA is TGTGCCTGGAGTGTAGCACAGGTTGGCGGAAACACCATATATTTT. Amino acid sequence: CAWSVAQVGGNTIYF.

The chain is built from TRBV9 and TRBJ2-1, with TRBD2 identical over 13 bases. V gave up 0 bases and J gave up 0 bases; unmatched junction bases: 6. CDR1 is SGDLS and CDR2 is YYNGEE in the germline V gene. This CDR3 is built from 19 residues. The DNA of the CDR3 is TGTGCCAGCAGCGTAGGGGGGACTAGCGGGGAGTTCTCCTACAATGAGCAGTTCTTC. Its translation is CASSVGGTSGEFSYNEQFF.

The chain combines TRBV2 with TRBJ2-7; TRBD1 is a possible D gene (5 bases). This CDR3 has 14 residues. CDR1 SNHLY and CDR2 FYNNEI come from the germline V gene. V was clipped by 4 bases and J by 3 bases, with 13 bases between them. The CDR3 DNA sequence: TGTGCCAGCAGTGCACAGTTAGGGGTCTACGAGCAGTACTTC. This translates into CASSAQLGVYEQYF.

The chain combines TRBV11-2 with TRBJ2-3; a possible D gene is TRBD1 (6 bases). The germline CDR1 and CDR2 sequences are SGHAT and FQNNGV. The CDR3 contains 18 residues. V lost 0 bases to trimming and J lost 2 bases, with 18 bases between them. CDR3 protein: CASSLDPPGHTLTDTQYF. CDR3 sequence (DNA): TGTGCCAGCAGCTTAGATCCACCGGGACATACGCTCACAGATACGCAGTATTTT.

The rearrangement links TRBV2 to TRBJ2-5, with TRBD2 matching 9 bases. The ends lost 5 bases at V and 5 bases at J; junction bases unmatched: 3. Germline V gene sequence: CDR1 SNHLY, CDR2 FYNNEI. The CDR3 is 13 amino acids. The CDR3 here is CASSLGLAETQYF. The CDR3 coding sequence is TGTGCCAGCAGTCTAGGACTAGCGGAGACCCAGTACTTC.

This chain links TRBV20-1 with TRBJ1-2, with D uncertain. The ends were cut back, 3 bases at V and 7 bases at J, with 9 bases in the middle. Germline CDR1 DFQATT, CDR2 SNEGSKA (reference sequence). CDR3 length: 11 amino acids. The DNA for the CDR3 is TGCAGTGCTAGTAGAGCTGGTGGCTACACCTTC. As protein: CSASRAGGYTF.

This clone was observed at least ten times. CDR3 nucleotides: TGTGCCAGCAGCTATTCGGAGACCCAGTACTTC. It specifies CASSYSETQYF. The chain employs TRBV11-2 and TRBJ2-5; D remains ambiguous. Per the germline V gene, CDR1 is SGHAT and CDR2 is FQNNGV. Trimming stripped 4 bases from V and 5 bases from J, with 5 bases between. The CDR3 length is 11 residues.

CDR3 loop: CASSTGTSGRGTGELFF. The DNA of the CDR3 is TGCGCCAGCAGCACAGGGACTAGCGGGAGAGGAACCGGGGAGCTGTTTTTT. The chain combines TRBV5-1 with TRBJ2-2; 14 bases line up with TRBD2. V lost 4 bases and J lost 5; bases outside the gene matches: 7. The CDR3 is made up of 17 amino acids. Germline V lookup: CDR1 SGHRS, CDR2 YFSETQ.

The CDR3, as DNA: TGTGCCAGCAGTAGGCCGAGAGGACTAGCGGTGAACACCGGGGAGCTGTTTTTT. Residues: CASSRPRGLAVNTGELFF. The chain combines TRBV27 with TRBJ2-2, with TRBD2 matching 10 bases. CDR1 and CDR2 (germline): MNHEY, SMNVEV (reference sequence). J lost 1 base, V lost 5 bases, and 10 bases had no gene match. The CDR3 is made up of 18 amino acids.

The chain joins TRBV6-5 to TRBJ2-7; D call uncertain. From germline, CDR1 is MNHEY and CDR2 SVGAGI. This CDR3 is built from 11 residues. Trimming stripped 6 bases from V and 10 bases from J, with 13 bases between. DNA for the CDR3: TGTGCCAGCAGCAGTCTAGGTCTTCAGTACTTC. This gives the protein CASSSLGLQYF.